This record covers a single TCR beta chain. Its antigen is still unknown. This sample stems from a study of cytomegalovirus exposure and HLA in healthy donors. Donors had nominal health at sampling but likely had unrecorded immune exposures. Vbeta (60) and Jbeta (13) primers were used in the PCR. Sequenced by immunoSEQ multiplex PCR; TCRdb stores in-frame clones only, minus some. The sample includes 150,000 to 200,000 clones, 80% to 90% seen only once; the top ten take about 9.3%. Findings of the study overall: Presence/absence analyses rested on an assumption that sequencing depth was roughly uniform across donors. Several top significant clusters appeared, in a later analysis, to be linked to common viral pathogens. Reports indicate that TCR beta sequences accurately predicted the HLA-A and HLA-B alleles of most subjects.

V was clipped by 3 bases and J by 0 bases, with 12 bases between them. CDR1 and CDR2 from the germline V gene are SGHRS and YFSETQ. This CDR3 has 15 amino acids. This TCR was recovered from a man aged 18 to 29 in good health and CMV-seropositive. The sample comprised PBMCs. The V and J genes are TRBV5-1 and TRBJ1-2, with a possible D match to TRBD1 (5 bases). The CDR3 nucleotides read TGCGCCAGCAGCTCCATCGGGGGTTCTAACTATGGCTACACCTTC. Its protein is CASSSIGGSNYGYTF.